This paragraph covers one TCR beta chain sequence. Antigen specificity is unknown. CDR1 and CDR2 from the germline V gene are KGHSH and LQKENI. This CDR3 has 14 amino acids. The V and J ends lost 3 bases and 4 bases respectively, with 9 bases between them. The sample originates from a study of tumor-infiltrating T cells and Merkel cell polyomavirus. Study context: The T cells studied were CD8+ and recognized the Merkel cell polyomavirus KLL epitope. Therapies varied by patient, including chemotherapy, radiation and immunotherapies. General study results and limits: Only one public clonotype, shared by two patients, appeared among 300 to 400 sequences.

Every patient's tumor was robustly positive for Merkel cell polyomavirus Large T antigen on immunohistochemistry. Libraries were prepared by immunoSEQ multiplex PCR; TCRdb keeps only in-frame clonotypes and omits some of them. This table has about 25,000 clones, about 85% appearing once. The J gene is TRBJ1-4, the V gene TRBV18; tentatively, D is TRBD1 (6 bases). What was sequenced was lymph node tissue. This sequence was found in a man aged 45-65 years with Merkel cell carcinoma. The CDR3 region is CASSPPDSNEKLFF. For the CDR3, the DNA is TGTGCCAGCTCACCCCCGGACAGTAATGAAAAACTGTTTTTT. Full variable domain (rest looked up from reference TRBV18 and TRBJ1-4): NAGVMQNPRHLVRRRGQEARLRCSPMKGHSHVYWYRQLPEEGLKFMVYLQKENIIDESGMPKERFSAEFPKEGPSILRIQQVVRGDSAAYFCASSPPDSNEKLFFGSGTQLSVL.